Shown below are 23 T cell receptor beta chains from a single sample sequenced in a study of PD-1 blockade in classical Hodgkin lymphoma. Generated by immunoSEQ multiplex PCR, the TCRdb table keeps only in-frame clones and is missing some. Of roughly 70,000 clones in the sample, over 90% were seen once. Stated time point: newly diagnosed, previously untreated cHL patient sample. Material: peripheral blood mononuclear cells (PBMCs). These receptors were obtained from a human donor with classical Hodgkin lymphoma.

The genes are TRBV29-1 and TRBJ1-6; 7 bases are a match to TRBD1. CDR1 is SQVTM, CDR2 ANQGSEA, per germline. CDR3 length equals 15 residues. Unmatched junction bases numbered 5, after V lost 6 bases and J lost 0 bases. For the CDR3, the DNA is TGCAGCGTGTTGACAGGGAGCTCCTATAATTCACCCCTCCACTTT. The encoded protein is CSVLTGSSYNSPLHF. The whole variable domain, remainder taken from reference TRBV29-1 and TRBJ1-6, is SAVISQKPSRDICQRGTSLTIQCQVDSQVTMMFWYRQQPGQSLTLIATANQGSEATYESGFVIDKFPISRPNLTFSTLTVSNMSPEDSSIYLCSVLTGSSYNSPLHFGNGTRLTVT.

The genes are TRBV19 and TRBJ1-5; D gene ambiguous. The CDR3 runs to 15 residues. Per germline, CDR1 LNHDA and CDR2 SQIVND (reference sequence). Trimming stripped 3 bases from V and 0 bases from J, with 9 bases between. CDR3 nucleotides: TGTGCCAGTAGTATGTTCAGGAATAGCAATCAGCCCCAGCATTTT. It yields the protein CASSMFRNSNQPQHF. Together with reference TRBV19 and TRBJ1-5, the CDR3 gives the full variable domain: DGGITQSPKYLFRKEGQNVTLSCEQNLNHDAMYWYRQDPGQGLRLIYYSQIVNDFQKGDIAEGYSVSREKKESFPLTVTSAQKNPTAFYLCASSMFRNSNQPQHFGDGTRLSIL.

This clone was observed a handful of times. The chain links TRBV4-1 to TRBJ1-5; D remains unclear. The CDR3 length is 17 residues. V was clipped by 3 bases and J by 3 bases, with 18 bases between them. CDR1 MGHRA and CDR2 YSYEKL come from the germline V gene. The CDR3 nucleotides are TGCGCCAGCAGCCAGGACGGAGGGAACACCCCCAATCAGCCCCAGCATTTT. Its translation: CASSQDGGNTPNQPQHF.

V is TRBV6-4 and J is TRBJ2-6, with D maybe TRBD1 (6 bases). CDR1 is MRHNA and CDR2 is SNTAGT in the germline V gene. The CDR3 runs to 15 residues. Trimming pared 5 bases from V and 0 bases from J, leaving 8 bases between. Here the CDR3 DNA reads TGTGCCAGCAGTCAGGGACACTCTGGGGCCAACGTCCTGACTTTC. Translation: CASSQGHSGANVLTF.

CDR3: CASRLTGTGDNSPLHF. DNA for the CDR3: TGCGCCAGCAGGCTAACCGGGACAGGGGATAATTCACCCCTCCACTTT. This chain joins TRBV10-2 and TRBJ1-6; 10 bases fit TRBD1. There are 16 residues in the CDR3. V lost 6 bases and J lost 5; bases outside the gene matches: 7. Germline V gene sequence: CDR1 WSHSY, CDR2 SAAADI.

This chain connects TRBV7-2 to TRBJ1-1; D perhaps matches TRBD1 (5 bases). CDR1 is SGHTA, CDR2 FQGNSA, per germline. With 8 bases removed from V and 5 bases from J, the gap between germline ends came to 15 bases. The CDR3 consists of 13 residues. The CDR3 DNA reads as TGTGCCAGCGGCAATAGGGGCGAGACTGAAGCTTTCTTT. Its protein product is CASGNRGETEAFF. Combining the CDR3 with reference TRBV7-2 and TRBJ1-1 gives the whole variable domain GAGVSQSPSNKVTEKGKDVELRCDPISGHTALYWYRQSLGQGLEFLIYFQGNSAPDKSGLPSDRFSAERTGGSVSTLTIQRTQQEDSAVYLCASGNRGETEAFFGQGTRLTVV.

In DNA form, the CDR3 reads TGTGCCAGCAGTCACAGGGGGCTGGGCTATGGCTACACCTTC. Translating it yields CASSHRGLGYGYTF. The rearrangement uses TRBV28 and TRBJ1-2; 9 nucleotides agree with TRBD1. CDR1 and CDR2 (germline): MDHEN, SYDVKM. This CDR3 region has 14 residues. V shed 5 bases and J 4 bases; nucleotides not matched to a gene: 5.

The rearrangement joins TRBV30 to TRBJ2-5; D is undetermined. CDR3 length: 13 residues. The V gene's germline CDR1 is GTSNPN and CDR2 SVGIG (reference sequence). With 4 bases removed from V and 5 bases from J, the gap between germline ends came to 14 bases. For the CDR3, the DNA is TGTGCCTGGAATCAAGTGGGATGGGAGACCCAGTACTTC. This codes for CAWNQVGWETQYF. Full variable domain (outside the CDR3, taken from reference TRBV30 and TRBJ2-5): SQTIHQWPATLVQPVGSPLSLECTVEGTSNPNLYWYRQAAGRGLQLLFYSVGIGQISSEVPQNLSASRPQDRQFILSSKKLLLSDSGFYLCAWNQVGWETQYFGPGTRLLVL.

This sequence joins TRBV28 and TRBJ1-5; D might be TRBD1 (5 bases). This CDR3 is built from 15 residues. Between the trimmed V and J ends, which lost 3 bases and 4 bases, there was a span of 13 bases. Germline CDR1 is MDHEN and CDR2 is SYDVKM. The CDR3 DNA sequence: TGTGCCAGCAGTTTCGGTAACGGGGGGAATCAGCCCCAGCATTTT. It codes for CASSFGNGGNQPQHF.

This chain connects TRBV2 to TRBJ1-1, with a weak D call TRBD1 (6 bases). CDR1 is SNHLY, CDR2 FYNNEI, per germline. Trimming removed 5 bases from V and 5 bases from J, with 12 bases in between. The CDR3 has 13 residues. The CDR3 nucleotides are TGTGCCAGCAGTAGGGGGTACGGGACTGAAGCTTTCTTT. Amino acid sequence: CASSRGYGTEAFF.

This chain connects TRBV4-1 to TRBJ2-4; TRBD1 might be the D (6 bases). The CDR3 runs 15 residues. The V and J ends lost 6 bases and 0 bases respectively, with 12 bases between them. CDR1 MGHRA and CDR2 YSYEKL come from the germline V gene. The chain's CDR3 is CASRTTGLAKNIQYF. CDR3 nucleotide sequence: TGCGCCAGCAGGACCACAGGGTTAGCCAAAAACATTCAGTACTTC.

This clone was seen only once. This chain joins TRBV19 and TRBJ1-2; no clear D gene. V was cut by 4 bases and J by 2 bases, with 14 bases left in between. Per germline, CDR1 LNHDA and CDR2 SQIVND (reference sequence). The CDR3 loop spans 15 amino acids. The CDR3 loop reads CASSTSPSLNYGYTF. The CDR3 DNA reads TGTGCCAGTAGTACTTCCCCGAGCCTAAACTATGGCTACACCTTC.

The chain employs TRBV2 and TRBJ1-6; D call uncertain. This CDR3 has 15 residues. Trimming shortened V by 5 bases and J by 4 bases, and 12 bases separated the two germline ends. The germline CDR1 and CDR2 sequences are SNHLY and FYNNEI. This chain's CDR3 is CASSLSGSYNSPLHF. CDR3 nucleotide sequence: TGTGCCAGCAGTCTTTCCGGGAGTTATAATTCACCCCTCCACTTT.

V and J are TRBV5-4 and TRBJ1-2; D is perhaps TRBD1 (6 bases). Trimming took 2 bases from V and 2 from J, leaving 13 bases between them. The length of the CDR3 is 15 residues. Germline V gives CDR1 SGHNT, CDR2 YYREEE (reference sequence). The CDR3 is CASSLPGQPNYGYTF. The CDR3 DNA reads TGTGCCAGCAGCTTACCGGGACAACCGAACTATGGCTACACCTTC.

This CDR3 is CSVVGGETQYF. The CDR3 bases are TGCAGCGTTGTGGGGGGAGAGACCCAGTACTTC. V gene TRBV29-1 combines with J gene TRBJ2-5; D perhaps matches TRBD2 (6 bases). CDR3 length equals 11 residues. The ends were cut back, 4 bases at V and 4 bases at J, with 7 bases in the middle. Germline V CDR1 and CDR2: SQVTM, ANQGSEA.

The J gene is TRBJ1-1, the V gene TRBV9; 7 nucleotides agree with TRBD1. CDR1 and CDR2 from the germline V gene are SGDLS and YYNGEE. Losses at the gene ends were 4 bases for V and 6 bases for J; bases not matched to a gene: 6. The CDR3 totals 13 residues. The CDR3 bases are TGTGCCAGCAGCAAACAAGGGGGCCCTGAAGCTTTCTTT. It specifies CASSKQGGPEAFF.

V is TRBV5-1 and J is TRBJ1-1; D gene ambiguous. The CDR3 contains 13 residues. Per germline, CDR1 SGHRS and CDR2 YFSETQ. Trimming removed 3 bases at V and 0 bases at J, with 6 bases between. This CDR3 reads CASSSGLNTEAFF. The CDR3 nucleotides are TGCGCCAGCAGCTCCGGACTGAACACTGAAGCTTTCTTT.

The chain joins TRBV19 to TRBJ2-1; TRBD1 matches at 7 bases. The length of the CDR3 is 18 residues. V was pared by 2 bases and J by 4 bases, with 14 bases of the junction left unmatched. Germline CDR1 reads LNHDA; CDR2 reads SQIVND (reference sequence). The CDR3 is CASSIRGTTGWGYNEQFF. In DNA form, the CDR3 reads TGTGCCAGTAGTATACGGGGTACGACAGGGTGGGGGTACAATGAGCAGTTCTTC.

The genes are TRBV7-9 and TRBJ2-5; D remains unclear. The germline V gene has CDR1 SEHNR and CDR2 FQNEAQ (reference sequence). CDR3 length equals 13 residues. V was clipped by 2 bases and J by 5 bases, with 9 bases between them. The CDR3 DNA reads TGTGCCAGCAGCTTAAACGGGCGGGAGACCCAGTACTTC. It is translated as CASSLNGRETQYF.

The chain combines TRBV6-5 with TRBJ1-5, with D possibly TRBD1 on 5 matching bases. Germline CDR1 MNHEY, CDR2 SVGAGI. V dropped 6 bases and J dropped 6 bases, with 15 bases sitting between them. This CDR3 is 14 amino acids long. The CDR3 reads CASSLTGDGQPQHF. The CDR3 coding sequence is TGTGCCAGCAGCCTAACCGGGGACGGTCAGCCCCAGCATTTT.

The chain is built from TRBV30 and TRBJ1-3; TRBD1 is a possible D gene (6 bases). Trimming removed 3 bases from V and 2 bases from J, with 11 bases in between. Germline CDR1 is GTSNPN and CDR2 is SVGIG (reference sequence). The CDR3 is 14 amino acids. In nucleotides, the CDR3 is TGTGCCTGGAGCCCGGGACAAACTGGAAACACCATATATTTT. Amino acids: CAWSPGQTGNTIYF. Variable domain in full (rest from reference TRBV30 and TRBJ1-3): SQTIHQWPATLVQPVGSPLSLECTVEGTSNPNLYWYRQAAGRGLQLLFYSVGIGQISSEVPQNLSASRPQDRQFILSSKKLLLSDSGFYLCAWSPGQTGNTIYFGEGSWLTVV.

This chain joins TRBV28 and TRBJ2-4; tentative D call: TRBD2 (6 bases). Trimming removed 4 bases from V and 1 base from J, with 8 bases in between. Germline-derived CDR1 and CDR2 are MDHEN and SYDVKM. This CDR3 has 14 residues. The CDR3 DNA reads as TGTGCCAGCAGTTGGGGGGTCGCCAAAAACATTCAGTACTTC. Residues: CASSWGVAKNIQYF.

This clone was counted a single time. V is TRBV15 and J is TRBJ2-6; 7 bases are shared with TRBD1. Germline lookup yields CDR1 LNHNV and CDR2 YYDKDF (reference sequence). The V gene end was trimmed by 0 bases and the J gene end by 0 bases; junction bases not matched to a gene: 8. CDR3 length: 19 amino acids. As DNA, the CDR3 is TGTGCCACCAGCAGAGATCATGCAGGGGGTAACTCTGGGGCCAACGTCCTGACTTTC. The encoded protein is CATSRDHAGGNSGANVLTF. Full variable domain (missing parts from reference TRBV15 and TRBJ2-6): DAMVIQNPRYQVTQFGKPVTLSCSQTLNHNVMYWYQQKSSQAPKLLFHYYDKDFNNEADTPDNFQSRRPNTSFCFLDIRSPGLGDTAMYLCATSRDHAGGNSGANVLTFGAGSRLTVL.